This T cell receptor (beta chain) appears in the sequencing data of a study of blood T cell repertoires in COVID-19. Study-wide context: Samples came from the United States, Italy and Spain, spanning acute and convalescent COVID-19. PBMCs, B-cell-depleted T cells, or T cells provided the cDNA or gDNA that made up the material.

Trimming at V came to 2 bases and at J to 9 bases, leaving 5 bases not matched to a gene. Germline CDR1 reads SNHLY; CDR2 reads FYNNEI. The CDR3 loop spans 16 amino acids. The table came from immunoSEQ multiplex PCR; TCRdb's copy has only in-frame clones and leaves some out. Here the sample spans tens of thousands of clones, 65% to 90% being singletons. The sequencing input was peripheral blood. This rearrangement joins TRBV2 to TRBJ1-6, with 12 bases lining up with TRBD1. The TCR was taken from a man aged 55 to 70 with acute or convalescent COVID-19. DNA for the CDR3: TGTGCCAGCAGTGAACGGGACAGGGGGCTAGGTTCACCCCTCCACTTT. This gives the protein CASSERDRGLGSPLHF.